This T cell receptor beta chain originates from a study of shared clonotypes between healthy human individuals. Study-wide findings and caveats: Non-shared clonotypes showed lower generation probabilities than clonotypes common to all four donors.

Each sample came from a Caucasian adult donor living in Nashville, Tennessee. The repertoire was sequenced with immunoSEQ multiplex PCR; TCRdb's copy has only in-frame clones and lacks some. Of over 2 million clones listed, 85% to 95% are singletons. Per the germline V gene, CDR1 is SEHNR and CDR2 is FQNEAQ (reference sequence). The CDR3 has 14 amino acids. The V end was cut by 4 bases, the J end by 4 bases, with 13 bases between. For this clone: Its antigen is currently unknown.

The sequence derives from a young man in good health. Sequences were obtained from naive CD4+ T cells sorted from blood. As for subset: CD45RA+ positively selected. The genes are TRBV7-9 and TRBJ1-2; unclear D gene. In DNA, the CDR3 is TGTGCCAGCAGCTCCATAGGTAGCAGCTATGGCTACACCTTC. Protein: CASSSIGSSYGYTF.